These 13 T cell receptor beta chains were all obtained from the same sample, sequenced in a study of Graves' ophthalmopathy and Graves' hyperthyroidism. CDR3 regions of TCR beta were amplified from RNA transcripts. HTBI primers were employed in first-round RT-PCR, then a second-round multiplex PCR followed. TCRdb redid the calling of the multiplex PCR reads with MiXCR, one entry per CDR3 protein. The sample includes 350,000 to 400,000 distinct CDR3 sequences, roughly 14% of them seen just once. Specimen: peripheral blood. Receptors originate from a woman aged 18-30 years with stable Graves' hyperthyroidism.

This clonotype was detected ten times or more. The chain recombines TRBV27 with TRBJ1-2; 7 bases align to TRBD1. The CDR3 spans 16 residues. V was clipped by 5 bases and J by 2 bases; unmatched bases: 11. Germline CDR1 and CDR2: MNHEY and SMNVEV (reference sequence). The CDR3 region is CASSTGRGTENYGYTF. CDR3 DNA: TGTGCCAGCAGTACGGGGCGGGGGACAGAAAACTATGGCTACACCTTC.

This clonotype was seen ten or more times. The chain carries TRBV14 and TRBJ2-7, with D maybe TRBD2 (7 bases). V was pared by 4 bases and J by 0 bases, with 10 bases between. The CDR3 totals 14 residues. Looked up from germline, CDR1 is SGHDN and CDR2 is FVKESK. DNA of the CDR3: TGTGCCAGCAGCCCGGGGGGCTTCTCCTACGAGCAGTACTTC. This sequence encodes CASSPGGFSYEQYF.

In its sample, this clonotype was seen a few times. The chain employs TRBV13 and TRBJ1-1; 9 nucleotides line up with TRBD1. With V trimmed by 5 bases and J by 4 bases, 11 bases remained unmatched. Germline assignment: CDR1 PRHDT and CDR2 FYEKMQ (reference sequence). The CDR3 has 16 amino acids. The CDR3 sequence is CASSLRTGGVGTEAFF. In DNA form, the CDR3 reads TGTGCCAGCAGCCTAAGAACAGGGGGCGTCGGCACTGAAGCTTTCTTT.

This clonotype has at least ten counts. This chain uses TRBV19 with TRBJ2-7; 10 nucleotides agree with TRBD2. With V trimmed by 5 bases and J by 3 bases, 7 bases remained unmatched. The CDR3 loop spans 15 amino acids. Germline lookup yields CDR1 LNHDA and CDR2 SQIVND (reference sequence). CDR3 in DNA: TGTGCCAGTAGTGCCGGGACTAGCGAGGACTACGAGCAGTACTTC. Translation: CASSAGTSEDYEQYF.

This clonotype was counted once. Given a much more abundant clone one base away, this may be a read error. The conserved phenylalanine or tryptophan is not found at the CDR3 terminus, so this likely reflects a read error. The chain carries TRBV19 and TRBJ2-7, with D uncertain. The germline gives CDR1 LNHDA, CDR2 SQIVND (reference sequence). This CDR3 is built from 11 residues. The V gene lost 3 bases and the J gene lost 5 bases, with 5 bases spanning the gap. The CDR3 region is CASSMADEQYY. CDR3 DNA sequence: TGTGCCAGTAGTATGGCGGACGAGCAGTACTAC.

In this sample, this clonotype turned up many times. The chain is built from TRBV20-1 and TRBJ2-7; D may be TRBD1 or TRBD2 (6 bases each). From germline, CDR1 is DFQATT and CDR2 SNEGSKA (reference sequence). V lost 8 bases and J 3 bases, leaving 23 bases between the germline ends. The CDR3 runs to 15 residues. The CDR3 DNA reads as TGCAGTACCATACCGAGGGGGGATTTGGGCTACGAGCAGTACTTC. Translating gives CSTIPRGDLGYEQYF.

In this sample, this clonotype turned up many times. The V call is TRBV12-3 or TRBV12-4, the J call TRBJ1-6, with a weak D call TRBD1 (6 bases). The V end lost 8 bases, the J end lost 5 bases, and 13 bases lay between the germline ends. The CDR3 length is 14 residues. CDR3 nucleotides: TGTGCCAGCGGGGAGGGGGGCCATAATTCACCCCTCCACTTT. Protein sequence: CASGEGGHNSPLHF.

The chain is built from TRBV28 and TRBJ1-2; 11 bases match TRBD1. This CDR3 is 18 amino acids long. The V and J ends lost 2 bases and 3 bases, in that order; junction bases with no gene match: 11. Germline V CDR1 and CDR2: MDHEN, SYDVKM. CDR3 bases: TGTGCCAGCAGTTTAGTAGGACAGGGGGCGAGGAAAGACTATGGCTACACCTTC. Protein sequence: CASSLVGQGARKDYGYTF.

Ten or more counts support this clonotype. J is TRBJ1-1 and V is TRBV12-3 or TRBV12-4; 7 bases are a match to TRBD1. This CDR3 spans 14 amino acids. With 5 bases clipped from V and 1 base from J, the junction kept 4 bases outside the gene matches. Here the CDR3 reads CASSGGQRNTEAFF. The CDR3 DNA sequence: TGTGCCAGCAGTGGGGGACAGAGGAACACTGAAGCTTTCTTT.

This clonotype was recorded at least ten times. This sequence joins TRBV2 and TRBJ1-2; D possibly corresponds to TRBD1 (6 bases). This CDR3 region has 13 residues. Germline-derived CDR1 and CDR2 are SNHLY and FYNNEI. The V gene lost 7 bases and the J gene lost 4 bases, with 13 bases spanning the gap. In DNA form, the CDR3 reads TGTGCCAGCACGGGAATGGGGGCCTATGGCTACACCTTC. This translates into CASTGMGAYGYTF.

This clonotype was seen ten or more times. V and J are TRBV5-1 and TRBJ2-5; 12 bases align to TRBD2. Trimming removed 6 bases from V and 4 bases from J; junction bases left unmatched: 13. The germline V gene has CDR1 SGHRS and CDR2 YFSETQ. This CDR3 is 17 amino acids long. The CDR3 sequence is CASTRLAGEGSGETQYF. The CDR3 coding sequence is TGCGCCAGCACCCGACTAGCGGGGGAAGGTTCGGGAGAGACCCAGTACTTC.

This clonotype was picked up many times. This rearrangement joins TRBV6-2 or TRBV6-3 to TRBJ1-5; D gene ambiguous. Trimming shortened V by 0 bases and J by 2 bases, and 11 bases separated the two germline ends. The CDR3 is 16 residues long. Per germline, CDR1 MNHEY and CDR2 SVGEGT. CDR3 amino acids: CASSYSPWAGNQPQHF. In DNA form, the CDR3 reads TGTGCCAGCAGTTACTCACCATGGGCAGGCAATCAGCCCCAGCATTTT.

As to this clonotype: A much more abundant neighbour one base away suggests this may be a read error. The V call is TRBV6-5, the J call TRBJ1-2, with TRBD1 matching 9 bases. Per germline, CDR1 MNHEY and CDR2 SVGAGI. The CDR3 sequence is 16 residues long. The CDR3 here is CSSSYSPRQGGNGYTF. CDR3 nucleotide sequence: TGTTCCAGCAGTTATTCCCCCCGACAGGGGGGCAATGGCTACACCTTC.